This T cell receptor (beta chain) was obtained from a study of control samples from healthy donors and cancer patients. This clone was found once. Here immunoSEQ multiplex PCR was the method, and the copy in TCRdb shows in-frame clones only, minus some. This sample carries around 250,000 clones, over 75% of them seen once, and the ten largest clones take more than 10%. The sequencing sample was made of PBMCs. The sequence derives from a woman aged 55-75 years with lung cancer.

CDR3 DNA sequence: TGCCCCCGCAGCTGGGGACGGGGGGGAAACAATGAGCAGTTCTTC. Protein sequence: CPRSWGRGGNNEQFF. The V and J genes are TRBV5-1 and TRBJ2-1; 8 positions agree with TRBD2. The CDR3 has 15 residues. From germline, CDR1 is SGHRS and CDR2 YFSETQ.